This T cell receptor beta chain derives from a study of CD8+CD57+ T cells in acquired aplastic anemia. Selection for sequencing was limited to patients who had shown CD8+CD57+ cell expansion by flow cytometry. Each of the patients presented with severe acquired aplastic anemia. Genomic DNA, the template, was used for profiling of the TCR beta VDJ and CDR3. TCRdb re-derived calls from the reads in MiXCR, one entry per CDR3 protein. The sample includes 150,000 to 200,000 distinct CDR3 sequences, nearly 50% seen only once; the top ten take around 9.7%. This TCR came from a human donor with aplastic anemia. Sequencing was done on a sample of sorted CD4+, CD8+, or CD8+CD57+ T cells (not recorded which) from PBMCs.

The CDR3 spells CASRDRGVYNEQFF. Written as DNA, the CDR3 is TGTGCTAGTCGGGACAGGGGGGTTTACAATGAGCAGTTCTTC. The J gene is TRBJ2-1, the V gene TRBV12-5, with 11 nucleotides matching TRBD1. The length of the CDR3 is 14 residues. Germline V gene sequence: CDR1 LGHNT, CDR2 FRNRAP. V shed 8 bases and J 4 bases; nucleotides not matched to a gene: 4. The full variable domain, with the rest looked up from reference TRBV12-5 and TRBJ2-1, is DARVTQTPRHKVTEMGQEVTMRCQPILGHNTVFWYRQTMMQGLELLAYFRNRAPLDDSGMPKDRFSAEMPDATLATLKIQPSEPRDSAVYFCASRDRGVYNEQFFGPGTRLTVL.